Shown below are 6 T cell receptor beta chains from a single sample sequenced in a study of T-cell reconstitution after alpha-beta-depleted transplantation in children. Unique molecular identifiers were built into the TCRbeta library. MiXCR, applied by TCRdb to the PCR reads, yields one record per CDR3 protein. The sample contains about 980,000 distinct CDR3 sequences, about 29% of which appear only once. The sample in question was PBMCs, mostly from graft donor cells, obtained 360 days after TCRalphabeta/CD19-depleted stem cell transplant. The receptors derive from a boy less than two years old who had a stem cell transplant for SCID, so the T cells may come from the graft donor.

The J gene is TRBJ2-7, the V gene TRBV10-3; 10 nucleotides align to TRBD1. CDR1 is ENHRY and CDR2 is SYGVKD in the germline V gene. The CDR3 consists of 15 residues. V was clipped by 3 bases and J by 3 bases; unmatched bases: 5. The CDR3 DNA sequence: TGTGCCATCAGTGAAGCCCGGGACAGGGGCTACGAGCAGTACTTC. It yields the protein CAISEARDRGYEQYF.

V is TRBV20-1 and J is TRBJ2-7, with 7 nucleotides matching TRBD1. J gave up 7 bases and V 0 bases, and 15 bases lay outside the gene matches. Germline V gives CDR1 DFQATT, CDR2 SNEGSKA (reference sequence). The CDR3 has 16 amino acids. This chain's CDR3 is CSARDPRQGVRFEQYF. CDR3 DNA sequence: TGCAGTGCTAGAGATCCGAGGCAGGGGGTTAGATTTGAGCAGTACTTC.

This chain joins TRBV4-2 and TRBJ1-5; no reliable D call. CDR1 is LGHNA, CDR2 YNFKEQ, per germline. The CDR3 has 16 amino acids. V was trimmed by 2 bases and J by 5 bases, leaving 16 bases between them. DNA for the CDR3: TGTGCCAGCAGCCAAATGGCCACGGGTAGGGATCAGCCCCAGCATTTT. As protein: CASSQMATGRDQPQHF.

In regard to this clonotype: At one of its ends the junction is not consistent with the germline gene, which may arise from a read error. The chain has TRBV29-1 and TRBJ1-1; 7 bases are shared with TRBD1. The CDR3 has 11 residues. Germline CDR1 SQVTM, CDR2 ANQGSEA. CDR3 DNA sequence: TGCAGCGTCGCCCCGGGACACAGGGGTGACTTT. Its translation is CSVAPGHRGDF. The full variable domain, in which reference TRBV29-1 and TRBJ1-1 provide the parts outside the CDR3, is SAVISQKPSRDICQRGTSLTIQCQVDSQVTMMFWYRQQPGQSLTLIATANQGSEATYESGFVIDKFPISRPNLTFSTLTVSNMSPEDSSIYLCSVAPGHRGDFGQGTRLTVV.

V is TRBV10-3 and J is TRBJ2-5; 14 bases map to TRBD2. V lost 6 bases, J lost 5 bases, and 8 bases stayed unmatched. Germline V gives CDR1 ENHRY, CDR2 SYGVKD. The CDR3 contains 16 residues. This chain's CDR3 is CAIRTSGGASGETQYF. In nucleotides, the CDR3 is TGTGCCATCAGGACTAGCGGGGGGGCATCGGGGGAGACCCAGTACTTC.

This chain uses TRBV19 with TRBJ2-1; 9 bases agree with TRBD1. This CDR3 spans 15 amino acids. The germline CDR1 and CDR2 sequences are LNHDA and SQIVND (reference sequence). With V trimmed by 10 bases and J by 5 bases, 12 bases remained unmatched. The CDR3 coding sequence is TGTGCCACGCTCCGCCCCGGGACAGGGAACAATGAGCAGTTCTTC. This encodes CATLRPGTGNNEQFF.